The 13 T cell receptor beta chains below come from one sample, sequenced in a study of blood T cell repertoires in COVID-19. The assay was immunoSEQ multiplex PCR, and TCRdb's table has in-frame clones only and misses some. The table lists around 240,000 clones, around 83% of them singletons. Sequenced: peripheral blood. The receptor source for this set is a woman between 45 and 60 years old with acute or convalescent COVID-19.

V usage is TRBV3-1 (or the pseudogene TRBV3-2) and J usage is TRBJ1-5; 8 nucleotides line up with TRBD1. CDR1 and CDR2 (germline): LGHDT, YNNKEL (reference sequence). The CDR3 covers 16 residues. V was pared by 1 base and J by 4 bases, with 6 bases of the junction left unmatched. The CDR3 is CASSQAGGLGNQPQHF. In DNA, the CDR3 is TGTGCCAGCAGCCAAGCAGGGGGCTTGGGGAATCAGCCCCAGCATTTT.

The V gene is TRBV28, the J gene TRBJ2-2; 11 bases agree with TRBD2. V shed 3 bases, J shed 7 bases, and the junction held 4 bases outside the gene matches. This CDR3 comprises 15 residues. The germline V gene encodes CDR1 MDHEN and CDR2 SYDVKM. The CDR3 protein is CASSFSGGAFGELFF. Written as DNA, the CDR3 is TGTGCCAGCAGTTTTAGCGGGGGGGCTTTCGGGGAGCTGTTTTTT.

The chain couples TRBV19 to TRBJ1-3; D is uncertain. The ends were cut back, 11 bases at V and 0 bases at J, with 11 bases in the middle. The CDR3 loop spans 13 amino acids. Looked up from germline, CDR1 is LNHDA and CDR2 is SQIVND (reference sequence). In DNA, the CDR3 is TGTGCCCGCCCAGAATCCTCTGGAAACACCATATATTTT. This encodes CARPESSGNTIYF. The full variable domain, with the rest looked up from reference TRBV19 and TRBJ1-3, is DGGITQSPKYLFRKEGQNVTLSCEQNLNHDAMYWYRQDPGQGLRLIYYSQIVNDFQKGDIAEGYSVSREKKESFPLTVTSAQKNPTAFYLCARPESSGNTIYFGEGSWLTVV.

This clone was counted between two and nine times. This chain joins TRBV10-3 and TRBJ1-1; TRBD1 is a possible D gene (5 bases). Germline V gene data show CDR1 as ENHRY and CDR2 as SYGVKD. The CDR3 has 14 residues. Between the trimmed V and J ends, which lost 0 bases and 8 bases, there was a span of 13 bases. The DNA for the CDR3 is TGTGCCATCAGTGAGTCGGGGCGGTCGCGCGAAGCTTTCTTT. Protein sequence: CAISESGRSREAFF.

The J gene is TRBJ1-2, the V gene TRBV4-2; tentative D call: TRBD1 (6 bases). The CDR3 is 14 residues long. CDR1 is LGHNA and CDR2 is YNFKEQ in the germline V gene. The V gene lost 4 bases and the J gene lost 8 bases, with 17 bases spanning the gap. The CDR3 DNA reads TGTGCCAGCAGCCGGACGGAGGGGGGGGTCGGCTACACCTTC. It yields the protein CASSRTEGGVGYTF.

This clone was counted a few times. The chain links TRBV5-6 to TRBJ2-5; TRBD2 might be the D (6 bases). The CDR3 is made up of 14 amino acids. The V gene's germline CDR1 is SGHDT and CDR2 YYEEEE. Trimming took off 6 bases at V and 5 bases at J, with 17 bases between the two ends. CDR3 coding DNA: TGTGCCAGCACCGAAACCCGGGGGAGGGAGACCCAGTACTTC. This gives the protein CASTETRGRETQYF.

The V gene is TRBV7-2, the J gene TRBJ2-3, with 7 positions matching TRBD1. Per the germline V gene, CDR1 is SGHTA and CDR2 is FQGNSA. With V trimmed by 0 bases and J by 4 bases, 1 base remained unmatched. The CDR3 covers 14 residues. CDR3 coding DNA: TGTGCCAGCAGCTTAGCCACAGGGGCAGATACGCAGTATTTT. Amino acids: CASSLATGADTQYF.

This clone appeared a few times. V usage is TRBV1 and J usage is TRBJ2-1; the table's D call TRBD2 went unverified against the DNA. TRBV1 is a pseudogene locus. This CDR3 region has 15 residues. The CDR3 spells CTSSQSGVSYNEQFF. In DNA, the CDR3 is TGCACCAGCAGCCAAAGCGGGGTCTCCTACAATGAGCAGTTCTTC.

This clone was counted a single time. V and J are TRBV14 and TRBJ1-5; TRBD1 might be the D (5 bases). This CDR3 is 17 amino acids long. Germline assignment: CDR1 SGHDN and CDR2 FVKESK. With 4 bases removed from V and 3 bases from J, the gap between germline ends came to 19 bases. The CDR3 sequence: CASSPHYRQPLNQPQHF. CDR3 bases: TGTGCCAGCAGCCCACATTACAGGCAACCCCTCAATCAGCCCCAGCATTTT.

V is TRBV12-5 and J is TRBJ2-1; 12 bases line up with TRBD2. The CDR3 runs 17 residues. Germline CDR1 LGHNT, CDR2 FRNRAP. The V and J ends lost 1 base and 6 bases, in that order; junction bases with no gene match: 7. Here the CDR3 reads CASGLASTSGSPNEQFF. DNA for the CDR3: TGTGCTAGTGGTTTGGCTTCGACTAGCGGGAGTCCCAATGAGCAGTTCTTC.

This clone was recorded once. The chain employs TRBV24-1 and TRBJ2-3, with D uncertain. The germline gives CDR1 KGHDR, CDR2 SFDVKD. Trimming pared 3 bases from V and 5 bases from J, leaving 14 bases between. This CDR3 spans 15 amino acids. This CDR3 is CATSDRLAVGDTQYF. CDR3 bases: TGTGCCACCAGTGATAGGTTGGCGGTGGGAGATACGCAGTATTTT.

The V call is TRBV3-1 (or the pseudogene TRBV3-2), the J call TRBJ2-7, with no clear D. The length of the CDR3 is 13 residues. Germline V gene lookup returns CDR1 LGHDT and CDR2 YNNKEL (reference sequence). V lost 0 bases and J 6 bases, leaving 9 bases between the germline ends. The CDR3 DNA sequence: TGTGCCAGCAGCCAAGAGGCTAGAGCCGAGCAGTACTTC. Its protein product is CASSQEARAEQYF.

In DNA form, the CDR3 reads TGTGCCAGCAGCACGGGTGCGGGACGAACTGGAAACACCATATATTTT. Its translation is CASSTGAGRTGNTIYF. V usage is TRBV11-2 and J usage is TRBJ1-3, with D maybe TRBD1 (5 bases). Per the germline V gene, CDR1 is SGHAT and CDR2 is FQNNGV. CDR3 length equals 16 residues. Trimming pared 5 bases from V and 2 bases from J, leaving 16 bases between.